The source of this T cell receptor (beta chain) is a study of blood T cell repertoires in COVID-19. Study summary: Researchers got acute and convalescent COVID-19 samples from the United States, Italy and Spain. From T cells, B-cell-depleted T cells, or PBMCs came the material, which was cDNA or gDNA.

V lost 1 base and J 4 bases, leaving 10 bases between the germline ends. Germline assignment: CDR1 LGHDT and CDR2 YNNKEL (reference sequence). The CDR3 is made up of 14 amino acids. The assay was immunoSEQ multiplex PCR, and TCRdb's table has in-frame clones only and misses some. The table has 100,000 to 150,000 clones, approximately 81% seen once; the top ten hold 1.4%. The sequencing input was peripheral blood. V is TRBV3-1 (or the pseudogene TRBV3-2) and J is TRBJ1-2; D remains ambiguous. This receptor was obtained from a man aged 60 to 69 with acute or convalescent COVID-19. CDR3 sequence reads: CASSQVVQSYGYTF. CDR3 nucleotide sequence: TGTGCCAGCAGCCAAGTTGTACAGAGCTATGGCTACACCTTC.